The entry below gives a single T cell receptor beta chain sequence along with its context. Naive-designated CD8 cells lacked CD45RO, were positively enriched for CCR7, and omitted terminally differentiated effector memory CD45RA+ cells. Clones were read by immunoSEQ multiplex PCR, and TCRdb kept only the in-frame ones, dropping some. The repertoire holds hundreds of thousands of clones, with roughly 98% as singletons. Trimming shortened V by 6 bases and J by 7 bases, and 12 bases separated the two germline ends. CDR1 is MNHEY, CDR2 SMNVEV, per germline (reference sequence). CDR3 length: 12 amino acids. The data belong to a study of shared clonotypes between healthy human individuals.

This receptor was obtained from a man in his thirties or forties in good health. Sequencing input: naive CD8+ T cells sorted from blood. The chain has TRBV27 and TRBJ1-2, with D possibly being TRBD1 (6 bases). CDR3 in DNA: TGTGCCAGCAGACAGGGCCTGAGTGGCTACACCTTC. Encoded protein: CASRQGLSGYTF.